Below, one T cell receptor (beta chain) is given with its context. Its target is unknown. TCRdb used MiXCR to reprocess the reads, holding one entry per CDR3 protein. The data contain around 490,000 distinct CDR3 sequences, more than 20% of them singletons. Germline V lookup: CDR1 SEHNR, CDR2 FQNEAQ (reference sequence). The CDR3 is 15 amino acids. Deletions cut 2 bases from V and 5 bases from J, with 15 bases between. The sample belongs to a study of T cell repertoires in cytomegalovirus infection. Study background: The public TCR beta signatures pointed to both CMV infection and matching HLA type. The study's findings and limits: The study found HLA-C-restricted CMV-specific TCR beta clonotypes dominating the ex vivo response. Adding up the frequency of public TCR beta families identified people who carried CMV plus the relevant HLA.

What was sequenced was PBMCs. The source of this sequence is a human donor in good health (CMV status not recorded). Some clones in this sample may be carry-over from other donors' samples. This chain connects TRBV7-9 to TRBJ2-5, with no clear D. The CDR3 DNA sequence: TGTGCCAGCAGCTTATCGGCAGCGCTTCGGGAGACCCAGTACTTC. Amino acids: CASSLSAALRETQYF. Full variable domain (missing parts from reference TRBV7-9 and TRBJ2-5): DTGVSQNPRHKITKRGQNVTFRCDPISEHNRLYWYRQTLGQGPEFLTYFQNEAQLEKSRLLSDRFSAERPKGSFSTLEIQRTEQGDSAMYLCASSLSAALRETQYFGPGTRLLVL.